A single sample is the source of the 21 T cell receptor beta chains below, sequenced in a study of cytomegalovirus exposure and HLA in healthy donors. PCR used 60 Vbeta primers and 13 Jbeta primers. This table comes from immunoSEQ multiplex PCR, and its TCRdb copy is limited to in-frame clones, with some not included. In the table there are about 55,000 clones, approximately 71% of which are singletons. The material sequenced was PBMCs. These receptors all come from a man aged 35 to 55 in good health and CMV-seropositive.

This chain uses TRBV25-1 with TRBJ2-3; possible D gene TRBD1, 6 bases. Trimming removed 4 bases from V and 2 bases from J, with 16 bases in between. The CDR3 extends over 16 amino acids. Germline V gene data show CDR1 as MGHDK and CDR2 as SYGVNS. The CDR3 region has the DNA TGTGCCAGCAGTGCCCTGGGACATTCTCCCACAGATACGCAGTATTTT. As protein: CASSALGHSPTDTQYF.

The CDR3 region is CASSYGLAGGIYEQYF. Written as DNA, the CDR3 is TGTGCCAGCAGCTACGGACTAGCGGGGGGTATCTACGAGCAGTACTTC. This chain joins TRBV5-4 and TRBJ2-7; 14 nucleotides line up with TRBD2. Losses at the gene ends were 3 bases for V and 3 bases for J; bases not matched to a gene: 5. Germline CDR1 reads SGHNT; CDR2 reads YYREEE (reference sequence). CDR3 length: 16 amino acids.

This chain links TRBV7-2 with TRBJ2-3; 11 bases line up with TRBD2. Germline assignment: CDR1 SGHTA and CDR2 FQGNSA. With 0 bases clipped from V and 6 bases from J, the junction kept 5 bases outside the gene matches. The CDR3 length is 16 residues. The chain's CDR3 is CASSLALAGGSDTQYF. The CDR3 nucleotides are TGTGCCAGCAGCTTAGCGCTAGCGGGGGGTTCTGATACGCAGTATTTT.

Only one count was recorded for this clone. J is TRBJ1-6 and V is TRBV5-1; 10 bases map to TRBD1. The germline CDR1 and CDR2 sequences are SGHRS and YFSETQ. The trim removed 4 bases at V and 10 bases at J, leaving 11 bases unmatched. The CDR3 sequence is 16 residues long. In nucleotides, the CDR3 is TGCGCCAGCAGCCTATCGGGACAGGGGTTTCGGTCACCCCTCCACTTT. Amino acids: CASSLSGQGFRSPLHF.

This chain links TRBV6-5 with TRBJ1-3, with 9 nucleotides matching TRBD1. Germline CDR1 MNHEY, CDR2 SVGAGI. The length of the CDR3 is 14 residues. V was clipped by 5 bases and J by 2 bases; unmatched bases: 1. CDR3 nucleotide sequence: TGTGCCAGCAGTCGGACAGGGGCTGGAAACACCATATATTTT. It codes for CASSRTGAGNTIYF.

The chain is built from TRBV6-5 and TRBJ1-2, with TRBD1 matching 8 bases. Germline V gene data show CDR1 as MNHEY and CDR2 as SVGAGI. V lost 2 bases to trimming and J lost 6 bases; unmatched junction nucleotides: 8. The CDR3 is made up of 15 amino acids. In DNA form, the CDR3 reads TGTGCCAGCAGTTACGAGGCAGGGGGCTACGATGGCTACACCTTC. Translating it yields CASSYEAGGYDGYTF.

The chain is built from TRBV18 and TRBJ2-4, with 9 nucleotides matching TRBD1. CDR1 KGHSH and CDR2 LQKENI come from the germline V gene. Trimming took 3 bases from V and 13 from J; bases not matched to a gene: 7. This CDR3 comprises 13 residues. CDR3 in amino acids: CASSPEWGQGQYF. In DNA form, the CDR3 reads TGTGCCAGCTCACCTGAATGGGGACAGGGCCAGTACTTC.

This chain uses TRBV11-3 with TRBJ2-3, with D unclear. This CDR3 contains 12 residues. Trimming removed 5 bases at V and 7 bases at J, with 10 bases between. Germline V gene sequence: CDR1 SGHNT, CDR2 YENEEA. The CDR3 loop reads CASSPNGHTQYF. The CDR3 nucleotides are TGTGCCAGCAGCCCCAATGGGCATACGCAGTATTTT.

This chain joins TRBV29-1 and TRBJ2-5; tentative D call: TRBD1 (7 bases). CDR3 size: 13 residues. CDR1 SQVTM and CDR2 ANQGSEA come from the germline V gene. V lost 5 bases and J 7 bases, leaving 17 bases between the germline ends. CDR3 DNA sequence: TGCAGCGTTCCGAGACAGGGAGGTGTGACCCAGTACTTC. Residues: CSVPRQGGVTQYF.

This sequence joins TRBV5-4 and TRBJ2-3; 11 bases map to TRBD1. Trimming removed 4 bases from V and 0 bases from J; junction bases left unmatched: 1. CDR1 is SGHNT, CDR2 YYREEE, per germline (reference sequence). The CDR3 contains 15 residues. CDR3 region: CASSRDRGSTDTQYF. CDR3 in DNA: TGTGCCAGCAGCCGGGACAGGGGGAGCACAGATACGCAGTATTTT.

This clone was observed a handful of times. The CDR3 DNA sequence: TGTGCCAGCAGTTACTCAGGGGGCGGCTACGAGCAGTACTTC. Amino acids: CASSYSGGGYEQYF. The V gene is TRBV6-5, the J gene TRBJ2-7; TRBD1 agrees at 7 bases. The CDR3 consists of 14 residues. J was trimmed by 3 bases and V by 0 bases; bases with no gene match: 2. CDR1 is MNHEY, CDR2 SVGAGI, per germline.

This rearrangement joins TRBV5-4 to TRBJ2-1, with TRBD1 matching over 10 bases. Unmatched junction bases numbered 8, after V lost 8 bases and J lost 6 bases. Germline V lookup: CDR1 SGHNT, CDR2 YYREEE (reference sequence). There are 14 residues in the CDR3. CDR3 sequence: CASNRDRGSNEQFF. CDR3 sequence (DNA): TGTGCCAGTAACCGGGACAGGGGCTCCAATGAGCAGTTCTTC.

This chain joins TRBV28 and TRBJ1-2; 8 bases agree with TRBD1. The germline V gene has CDR1 MDHEN and CDR2 SYDVKM. The junction had 10 bases not matched to a gene; V was cut back by 8 bases and J by 8 bases. This CDR3 has 13 residues. For the CDR3, the DNA is TGTGCCAGCGCTAGGGGACAGGCAGGAGGCTACACCTTC. It yields the protein CASARGQAGGYTF.

The rearrangement uses TRBV19 and TRBJ1-2; 7 nucleotides match TRBD1. The CDR3 sequence is 14 residues long. Germline V CDR1 and CDR2: LNHDA, SQIVND (reference sequence). Trimming removed 7 bases from V and 4 bases from J; junction bases left unmatched: 9. CDR3 residues: CASTPRTGSYGYTF. CDR3 DNA: TGTGCCAGTACCCCCAGGACAGGTAGCTATGGCTACACCTTC. The full variable domain, completed using reference TRBV19 and TRBJ1-2, is DGGITQSPKYLFRKEGQNVTLSCEQNLNHDAMYWYRQDPGQGLRLIYYSQIVNDFQKGDIAEGYSVSREKKESFPLTVTSAQKNPTAFYLCASTPRTGSYGYTFGSGTRLTVV.

In its sample, this clone was seen a few times. This chain connects TRBV4-1 to TRBJ1-4, with D maybe TRBD1 (5 bases). V shed 4 bases and J shed 10 bases, with 13 bases lying between them. Germline CDR1 reads MGHRA; CDR2 reads YSYEKL. The CDR3 sequence is 13 residues long. The CDR3: CASSPLGEGKLFF. The CDR3 DNA reads TGCGCCAGCAGCCCACTAGGGGAGGGAAAACTGTTTTTT.

The chain joins TRBV27 to TRBJ2-3; 9 bases fit TRBD2. The CDR3 is made up of 16 amino acids. V trimming: 4 bases; J trimming: 5 bases; junction bases outside the gene matches: 10. Germline V gives CDR1 MNHEY, CDR2 SMNVEV (reference sequence). The CDR3 protein is CASSWGSGGHKDTQYF. The CDR3, as DNA: TGTGCCAGCAGTTGGGGCAGCGGGGGGCATAAAGATACGCAGTATTTT.

This chain uses TRBV7-9 with TRBJ1-6; D may be TRBD1 (5 bases). The V end was cut by 2 bases, the J end by 3 bases, with 8 bases between. CDR1 and CDR2 from the germline V gene are SEHNR and FQNEAQ (reference sequence). There are 15 residues in the CDR3. The CDR3 bases are TGTGCCAGCAGCTTACAGGGAAACTATAATTCACCCCTCCACTTT. As protein: CASSLQGNYNSPLHF.

The chain couples TRBV30 to TRBJ1-6, with D perhaps matching TRBD1 (5 bases). Germline CDR1 reads GTSNPN; CDR2 reads SVGIG (reference sequence). There are 13 residues in the CDR3. Trimming removed 5 bases at V and 15 bases at J, with 20 bases between. The CDR3 loop reads CAWSSSRDSYLHF. The CDR3 nucleotides read TGTGCCTGGTCCTCCTCCCGGGACTCTTACCTCCACTTT.

This chain links TRBV2 with TRBJ1-2; D is possibly TRBD1 (5 bases). V was clipped by 3 bases and J by 4 bases, with 9 bases between them. Germline V gives CDR1 SNHLY, CDR2 FYNNEI. This CDR3 contains 13 residues. In DNA, the CDR3 is TGTGCCAGCAGTGAGACAGCCACCTATGGCTACACCTTC. Protein sequence: CASSETATYGYTF.

CDR3: CASSLNSGGVYMQYF. In DNA, the CDR3 is TGTGCCAGCAGCTTGAATAGCGGGGGGGTATATATGCAGTATTTT. The rearrangement joins TRBV5-6 to TRBJ2-3; 11 positions agree with TRBD2. The CDR3 is 15 residues long. Germline V gene sequence: CDR1 SGHDT, CDR2 YYEEEE. J lost 11 bases, V lost 1 base, and 9 bases had no gene match.

The chain employs TRBV6-1 and TRBJ1-1; D is unclear. Germline V lookup: CDR1 MNHNS, CDR2 SASEGT. With 4 bases removed from V and 2 bases from J, the gap between germline ends came to 14 bases. CDR3 length: 15 amino acids. CDR3 bases: TGTGCCAGCAGTGTCCGGGGAAATTACAACACTGAAGCTTTCTTT. Its translation is CASSVRGNYNTEAFF.